Listed here are 16 T cell receptor beta chains from one sample, sequenced in a study of siplizumab effects on memory and regulatory T cells. Assay used: immunoSEQ multiplex PCR; TCRdb lists only in-frame clones, some missing. The sample contains around 87,000 clones, 70% to 90% of which appear only once. The specimen was CD4+ T cells sorted from blood. The receptors derive from a human donor in good health.

This chain uses TRBV27 with TRBJ2-7; 14 bases agree with TRBD2. The CDR3 length is 16 residues. The germline V gene has CDR1 MNHEY and CDR2 SMNVEV (reference sequence). The trim removed 4 bases at V and 1 base at J, leaving 3 bases unmatched. The CDR3 sequence is CASSSRLAGGSYEQYF. In DNA, the CDR3 is TGTGCCAGCAGTTCCAGACTAGCGGGAGGGTCCTACGAGCAGTACTTC.

This chain uses TRBV19 with TRBJ1-5; 11 nucleotides align to TRBD1. Per germline, CDR1 LNHDA and CDR2 SQIVND (reference sequence). The CDR3 length is 14 residues. V shed 3 bases and J 7 bases; nucleotides not matched to a gene: 2. CDR3 amino acids: CASSMGQGVQPQHF. The CDR3 nucleotides read TGTGCCAGTAGTATGGGACAGGGGGTCCAGCCCCAGCATTTT. The whole variable domain, remainder taken from reference TRBV19 and TRBJ1-5, is DGGITQSPKYLFRKEGQNVTLSCEQNLNHDAMYWYRQDPGQGLRLIYYSQIVNDFQKGDIAEGYSVSREKKESFPLTVTSAQKNPTAFYLCASSMGQGVQPQHFGDGTRLSIL.

The V gene is TRBV6-1, the J gene TRBJ1-2; TRBD1 might be the D (5 bases). V gave up 0 bases and J gave up 3 bases, with 17 bases separating them. Per the germline V gene, CDR1 is MNHNS and CDR2 is SASEGT. The CDR3 has 17 residues. This CDR3 reads CASSEAVWARDHYGYTF. CDR3 DNA sequence: TGTGCCAGCAGTGAAGCGGTGTGGGCCAGGGATCACTATGGCTACACCTTC.

The chain employs TRBV5-6 and TRBJ1-3; D is ambiguous. The V gene lost 6 bases and the J gene lost 0 bases, with 7 bases spanning the gap. This CDR3 contains 13 residues. Germline V CDR1 and CDR2: SGHDT, YYEEEE. In DNA form, the CDR3 reads TGTGCCAGCATGGTGGTCTCTGGAAACACCATATATTTT. It specifies CASMVVSGNTIYF.

To note about this clone: The germline gene is not matched at one end of the junction; a read error may be the cause. The genes are TRBV7-7 and TRBJ2-1; D is undetermined. This CDR3 is 13 amino acids long. Per germline, CDR1 SSHAT and CDR2 FNYEAQ (reference sequence). The CDR3 DNA follows: TGTGCTAGCAGCCCTGACCCCCGGAATGAGCAGTTCTTC. Its protein product is CASSPDPRNEQFF. The variable domain in full, with the rest retrieved from reference TRBV7-7 and TRBJ2-1, is GAGVSQSPRYKVTKRGQDVTLRCDPISSHATLYWYQQALGQGPEFLTYFNYEAQPDKSGLPSDRFSAERPEGSISTLTIQRTEQRDSAMYRCASSPDPRNEQFFGPGTRLTVL.

J is TRBJ2-1 and V is TRBV19; TRBD1 might be the D (5 bases). Trimming cost V 8 bases and J 2 bases, with 10 bases left between them. The CDR3 consists of 13 residues. CDR1 is LNHDA and CDR2 is SQIVND in the germline V gene (reference sequence). The CDR3 here is CASARDTYNEQFF. The CDR3, as DNA: TGTGCCAGTGCCAGGGATACCTACAATGAGCAGTTCTTC. Full variable domain (rest looked up from reference TRBV19 and TRBJ2-1): DGGITQSPKYLFRKEGQNVTLSCEQNLNHDAMYWYRQDPGQGLRLIYYSQIVNDFQKGDIAEGYSVSREKKESFPLTVTSAQKNPTAFYLCASARDTYNEQFFGPGTRLTVL.

CDR3 in amino acids: CASTTPGQSYEQYF. CDR3 in DNA: TGTGCCAGCACCACTCCGGGACAGAGTTACGAGCAGTACTTC. The chain uses TRBV6-6 and TRBJ2-7; 7 bases are shared with TRBD1. Germline V CDR1 and CDR2: MNHNY, SVGAGI (reference sequence). The CDR3 covers 14 residues. V gave up 7 bases and J gave up 4 bases; unmatched junction bases: 10.

This chain joins TRBV28 and TRBJ1-2; weak D call: TRBD1 (5 bases). Looked up from germline, CDR1 is MDHEN and CDR2 is SYDVKM. V dropped 6 bases and J dropped 3 bases, with 14 bases sitting between them. This CDR3 has 14 residues. The CDR3 region is CASSIPGRDYGYTF. For the CDR3, the DNA is TGTGCCAGCAGCATCCCAGGCAGGGACTATGGCTACACCTTC.

For the CDR3, the DNA is TGTGCCACCAGCAAAGGGACAGGGAGAAATCAGCCCCAGCATTTT. This gives the protein CATSKGTGRNQPQHF. V gene TRBV15 combines with J gene TRBJ1-5; 9 bases align to TRBD1. The germline V gene encodes CDR1 LNHNV and CDR2 YYDKDF (reference sequence). V dropped 4 bases and J dropped 4; count of bases not matched to a gene: 5. The CDR3 runs 15 residues.

The genes are TRBV11-2 and TRBJ2-1; D is tentatively TRBD1 or TRBD2 (5 bases each). Trimming pared 5 bases from V and 7 bases from J, leaving 9 bases between. From germline, CDR1 is SGHAT and CDR2 FQNNGV. The CDR3 spans 12 residues. In DNA, the CDR3 is TGTGCCAGCAGCCCCAGGGAGAATGAGCAGTTCTTC. Translation gives CASSPRENEQFF.

This sequence joins TRBV6-5 and TRBJ2-3; 8 bases match TRBD2. Germline values: CDR1 MNHEY, CDR2 SVGAGI. V trimming: 3 bases; J trimming: 1 base; junction bases outside the gene matches: 6. The CDR3 runs 16 residues. The CDR3 loop reads CASSYLAGRGTDTQYF. CDR3 DNA: TGTGCCAGCAGTTATCTAGCGGGCCGGGGCACAGATACGCAGTATTTT.

J is TRBJ1-3 and V is TRBV2; D might be TRBD1 (5 bases). The CDR3 runs 13 residues. Trimming took 6 bases from V and 0 from J, leaving 6 bases between them. From germline, CDR1 is SNHLY and CDR2 FYNNEI. CDR3 DNA: TGTGCCAGCAGGGACACCTCTGGAAACACCATATATTTT. Protein: CASRDTSGNTIYF.

The chain has TRBV10-2 and TRBJ2-7; 11 bases fit TRBD2. The CDR3 is made up of 15 amino acids. V dropped 6 bases and J dropped 2; count of bases not matched to a gene: 6. Looked up from germline, CDR1 is WSHSY and CDR2 is SAAADI. CDR3 nucleotide sequence: TGCGCCAGCAGGCCTAGCGGGAGGACTACCTACGAGCAGTACTTC. Its protein is CASRPSGRTTYEQYF.

V and J are TRBV14 and TRBJ2-3; D is undetermined. The CDR3 totals 13 residues. Trimming left V 5 bases short and J 2 bases short, with 8 bases between. Per the germline V gene, CDR1 is SGHDN and CDR2 is FVKESK. CDR3 nucleotides: TGTGCCAGCAGCAGGCGGATCACAGATACGCAGTATTTT. As protein: CASSRRITDTQYF.

J is TRBJ1-4 and V is TRBV5-4; no clear D. V shed 2 bases and J shed 8 bases, with 13 bases lying between them. Germline V gives CDR1 SGHNT, CDR2 YYREEE (reference sequence). This CDR3 has 14 amino acids. The CDR3 here is CASSFHGSGEKLFF. CDR3 in DNA: TGTGCCAGCAGCTTTCATGGATCTGGGGAAAAACTGTTTTTT.

The V call is TRBV4-1, the J call TRBJ2-4; 8 positions match TRBD1. The CDR3 has 14 amino acids. V gave up 2 bases and J gave up 7 bases; unmatched junction bases: 4. The germline CDR1 and CDR2 sequences are MGHRA and YSYEKL. CDR3 sequence (DNA): TGCGCCAGCAGCCAAAGGACAGGGAGGAACATTCAGTACTTC. Translated: CASSQRTGRNIQYF.